One T cell receptor beta chain is described in this entry. The sample belongs to a study of blood T cell repertoires in COVID-19. Turning to the study itself: Specimens from acute and convalescent COVID-19 originated in the United States, Italy and Spain. PBMCs, B-cell-depleted T cells, or T cells provided the cDNA or gDNA that made up the material.

Trimming pared 2 bases from V and 0 bases from J, leaving 14 bases between. This CDR3 has 17 amino acids. Germline CDR1 SEHNR, CDR2 FQNEAQ (reference sequence). Here immunoSEQ multiplex PCR was the method, and the copy in TCRdb shows in-frame clones only, minus some. The repertoire holds some 200,000 clones, with 70% to 90% as singletons. Those who participated ranged in age from 18 to 89 years and resided in around 22 US areas. Before being deemed recovered, Cohort 3 donors had two negative PCRs, clearance, or symptom resolution. The sequenced sample consisted of PBMCs or T cells enriched from blood (not recorded which). This TCR derives from a young woman who had recovered from COVID-19. V is TRBV7-9 and J is TRBJ1-3; D perhaps matches TRBD1 (5 bases). The CDR3 nucleotides are TGTGCCAGCAGCTTATGGGGCTACGGTGACTCTGGAAACACCATATATTTT. Translated, it gives CASSLWGYGDSGNTIYF.